The TCR beta chain under discussion was sequenced for a study of T-cell memory formation after mild COVID-19. Study information: Clustering of TCRs was largely donor specific.

Using constant-segment primers, 5'RACE produced TCR alpha and TCR beta cDNA libraries carrying sample barcodes and UMIs. TCRdb reprocessed the 5' RACE reads with MiXCR, giving one entry per CDR3 protein. This table holds about 560,000 distinct CDR3 sequences, roughly 17% found once. Germline-derived CDR1 and CDR2 are LGHDT and YNNKEL (reference sequence). Trimming left V 4 bases short and J 3 bases short, with 16 bases between. The CDR3 is made up of 16 amino acids. Findings of the study overall: A balance of CD4 and CD8 characterized clones contracting day 15 to 85, whereas later expanders leaned CD4+. Among clones peaking at day 37 in the second wave, SARS-CoV-2 specificity remained unconfirmed.

Worth noting for this clonotype: As yet, its antigen is unknown.

The sequencing sample was made of PBMCs or a T cell subset sorted from them (not recorded which). The clonotype was recovered from an adult woman who had mild COVID-19 (a few samples of this study predate the infection). Cell type and time point are not known. The rearrangement joins TRBV3-1 to TRBJ2-1, with D possibly TRBD1 on 6 matching bases. DNA of the CDR3: TGTGCCAGCAGCCTGGGCGGGTCAGGGGACTACAATGAGCAGTTCTTC. This encodes CASSLGGSGDYNEQFF.